Here is one T cell receptor beta chain with its context. Antigen specificity is unknown. In germline, CDR1 is LNHDA, CDR2 SQIVND (reference sequence). The CDR3 is made up of 14 amino acids. Trimming took off 10 bases at V and 1 base at J, with 15 bases between the two ends. This specimen comes from a study of vaccination and CD4 T cells after COVID-19. At the Johns Hopkins FTIC core, DNA taken from cultured CD4+ T cells was sequenced by way of the Oncomine TCR Beta short-read assay. A single record per CDR3 protein comes from TCRdb applying MiXCR to the PCR reads. The data hold about 23,000 distinct CDR3 sequences, with around two fifths observed a single time. Treatment indicated: roughly 10-day PBMC culture with coronavirus spike peptide pools or control peptides (ViraFEST assay).

This TCR came from a human donor who received a COVID-19 vaccine. The sample was CD4+ T cells from blood, cultured in vitro, taken before SARS-CoV-2 vaccination. The chain uses TRBV19 and TRBJ2-3; D assignment may be TRBD1 or TRBD2 (6 bases each). The CDR3 reads CATGGGKRTDTQYF. The DNA for the CDR3 is TGTGCCACCGGAGGGGGGAAGCGCACAGATACGCAGTATTTT.